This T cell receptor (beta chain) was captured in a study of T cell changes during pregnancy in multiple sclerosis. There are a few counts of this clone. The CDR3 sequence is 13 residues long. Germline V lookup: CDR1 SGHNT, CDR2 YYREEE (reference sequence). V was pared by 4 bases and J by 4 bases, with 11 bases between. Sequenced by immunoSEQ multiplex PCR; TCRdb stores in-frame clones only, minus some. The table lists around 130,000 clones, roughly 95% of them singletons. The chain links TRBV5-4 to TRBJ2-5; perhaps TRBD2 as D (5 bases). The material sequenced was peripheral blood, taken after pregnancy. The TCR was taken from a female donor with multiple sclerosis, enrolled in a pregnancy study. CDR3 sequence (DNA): TGTGCCAGCAGCCTGTGGACTGCAGAGACCCAGTACTTC. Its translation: CASSLWTAETQYF.